Listed here are 15 T cell receptor beta chains from one sample, sequenced in a study of OX40 agonist ivuxolimab in advanced cancers. Profiling relied on immunoSEQ multiplex PCR, and the TCRdb table lists in-frame clones only, not all of them. The repertoire includes approximately 79,000 clones, 94% of them detected once, and around 20% sits in the top ten. Sequences were derived from CD4+ or CD8+ T cells sorted from blood, sampled in a trial of the OX40 agonist ivuxolimab. These receptors were collected from an adult with an advanced solid tumor such as melanoma, head and neck, liver or kidney cancer.

The genes are TRBV9 and TRBJ1-5; no clear D. This CDR3 is built from 13 residues. Germline values: CDR1 SGDLS, CDR2 YYNGEE. The V end was cut by 4 bases, the J end by 7 bases, with 12 bases between. The DNA of the CDR3 is TGTGCCAGCAGCCCCAGAGTAGGGCAGCCCCAGCATTTT. Translation: CASSPRVGQPQHF.

This rearrangement joins TRBV27 to TRBJ2-1; 10 bases are shared with TRBD2. Germline-derived CDR1 and CDR2 are MNHEY and SMNVEV (reference sequence). This CDR3 region has 16 residues. With V trimmed by 5 bases and J by 4 bases, 8 bases remained unmatched. The CDR3 DNA is TGTGCCAGCAGTCCGGAAAGCGGGGGGGCGTACAATGAGCAGTTCTTC. Translation gives CASSPESGGAYNEQFF.

The chain has TRBV9 and TRBJ2-1; 9 bases align to TRBD1. V was clipped by 2 bases and J by 4 bases; unmatched bases: 7. The length of the CDR3 is 16 residues. CDR1 is SGDLS and CDR2 is YYNGEE in the germline V gene. CDR3 loop: CASSVGTGSRYNEQFF. The DNA for the CDR3 is TGTGCCAGCAGCGTGGGGACAGGGTCACGATACAATGAGCAGTTCTTC.

This clone was detected once. V gene TRBV27 combines with J gene TRBJ1-6, with D uncertain. The V and J ends lost 8 bases and 8 bases respectively, with 4 bases between them. The CDR3 spans 10 residues. Looked up from germline, CDR1 is MNHEY and CDR2 is SMNVEV (reference sequence). The CDR3 loop is CASGYSPLHF. CDR3 DNA sequence: TGTGCCAGCGGCTATTCACCCCTCCACTTT.

In its sample, this clone was seen a few times. The gene calls are TRBV25-1 and TRBJ1-3, with 7 nucleotides matching TRBD1. The germline CDR1 and CDR2 sequences are MGHDK and SYGVNS. The junction had 9 bases not matched to a gene; V was cut back by 6 bases and J by 4 bases. This CDR3 is built from 15 residues. CDR3 amino acids: CASREQGLKGNTIYF. Here the CDR3 DNA reads TGTGCCAGCAGGGAACAGGGGTTGAAGGGAAACACCATATATTTT.

The chain links TRBV5-6 to TRBJ1-1; D perhaps matches TRBD1 (5 bases). This CDR3 has 13 amino acids. V lost 5 bases and J lost 6, with 14 bases in between. CDR1 is SGHDT, CDR2 YYEEEE, per germline. For the CDR3, the DNA is TGTGCCAGCAGTACGGGACTAAACCCTGAAGCTTTCTTT. Protein: CASSTGLNPEAFF.

This clone was observed a single time. The chain is built from TRBV15 and TRBJ1-5; no definite D call. The CDR3 runs to 14 residues. Germline V gives CDR1 LNHNV, CDR2 YYDKDF (reference sequence). The germline V and J ends were trimmed by 5 bases and 3 bases, with 11 bases remaining between them. The CDR3 nucleotides read TGTGCCACCAGCTCGCGGGCCTACAATCAGCCCCAGCATTTT. Translating gives CATSSRAYNQPQHF.

The chain uses TRBV4-3 and TRBJ1-1, with D hard to call. From germline, CDR1 is LGHNA and CDR2 YSLEER. Deletions cut 0 bases from V and 0 bases from J, with 5 bases between. The CDR3 has 14 amino acids. The CDR3 DNA sequence: TGCGCCAGCAGCCAAGAATTAGTGAACACTGAAGCTTTCTTT. This sequence encodes CASSQELVNTEAFF.

CDR3 in DNA: TGTGCCAGCAGCTTGCGGCGGGAGAGGCCCTACAATGAGCAGTTCTTC. Translating it yields CASSLRRERPYNEQFF. The rearrangement links TRBV11-3 to TRBJ2-1; 7 positions agree with TRBD2. CDR3 length equals 16 residues. CDR1 and CDR2 (germline): SGHNT, YENEEA. The V segment lost 3 bases and the J segment 2 bases; nucleotides outside the gene matches: 7.

The chain recombines TRBV5-5 with TRBJ2-5; either TRBD1 or TRBD2 may fit D (6 bases each). In germline, CDR1 is SGHKS, CDR2 YYEKEE (reference sequence). Trimming pared 3 bases from V and 9 bases from J, leaving 9 bases between. This CDR3 is 11 amino acids long. The CDR3 DNA is TGTGCCAGCAGCTCAGGGGACTCCCAGTACTTC. This translates into CASSSGDSQYF.

The J gene is TRBJ2-7, the V gene TRBV10-3, with 7 bases matching TRBD2. V dropped 9 bases and J dropped 6; count of bases not matched to a gene: 8. The CDR3 contains 12 residues. Germline V gene sequence: CDR1 ENHRY, CDR2 SYGVKD. The CDR3 DNA follows: TGTGCCATAAGCGCGGGAGAACCCGAGCAGTACTTC. Translating it yields CAISAGEPEQYF.

V is TRBV5-4 and J is TRBJ2-1; 12 positions agree with TRBD2. The CDR3 runs 18 residues. Germline CDR1 is SGHNT and CDR2 is YYREEE (reference sequence). After removal of 2 bases from V and 0 bases from J, the junction contained 6 bases not matched to a gene. CDR3 coding DNA: TGTGCCAGCAGCTTCAGGACTAGCGGGACCAGCTCCTACAATGAGCAGTTCTTC. It codes for CASSFRTSGTSSYNEQFF.

The V call is TRBV27, the J call TRBJ1-3; D call uncertain. This CDR3 region has 14 residues. Between the trimmed V and J ends, which lost 8 bases and 0 bases, there was a span of 11 bases. From germline, CDR1 is MNHEY and CDR2 SMNVEV (reference sequence). The CDR3 region has the DNA TGTGCCAGCCGACCATTTTACTCTGGAAACACCATATATTTT. Its translation is CASRPFYSGNTIYF.

The rearrangement uses TRBV9 and TRBJ2-1; D is ambiguous. The germline gives CDR1 SGDLS, CDR2 YYNGEE. V gave up 1 base and J gave up 7 bases, with 6 bases separating them. This CDR3 comprises 12 residues. The CDR3 here is CASSVNGNEQFF. DNA of the CDR3: TGTGCCAGCAGCGTAAACGGGAATGAGCAGTTCTTC.

This chain links TRBV27 with TRBJ2-7, with D perhaps matching TRBD1 (6 bases). V was shortened by 3 bases and J by 3 bases, with 12 bases between the two germline ends. Germline values: CDR1 MNHEY, CDR2 SMNVEV (reference sequence). The CDR3 is 14 amino acids. This CDR3 reads CASSFSGHHYEQYF. DNA for the CDR3: TGTGCCAGCAGTTTTTCGGGACACCACTACGAGCAGTACTTC.